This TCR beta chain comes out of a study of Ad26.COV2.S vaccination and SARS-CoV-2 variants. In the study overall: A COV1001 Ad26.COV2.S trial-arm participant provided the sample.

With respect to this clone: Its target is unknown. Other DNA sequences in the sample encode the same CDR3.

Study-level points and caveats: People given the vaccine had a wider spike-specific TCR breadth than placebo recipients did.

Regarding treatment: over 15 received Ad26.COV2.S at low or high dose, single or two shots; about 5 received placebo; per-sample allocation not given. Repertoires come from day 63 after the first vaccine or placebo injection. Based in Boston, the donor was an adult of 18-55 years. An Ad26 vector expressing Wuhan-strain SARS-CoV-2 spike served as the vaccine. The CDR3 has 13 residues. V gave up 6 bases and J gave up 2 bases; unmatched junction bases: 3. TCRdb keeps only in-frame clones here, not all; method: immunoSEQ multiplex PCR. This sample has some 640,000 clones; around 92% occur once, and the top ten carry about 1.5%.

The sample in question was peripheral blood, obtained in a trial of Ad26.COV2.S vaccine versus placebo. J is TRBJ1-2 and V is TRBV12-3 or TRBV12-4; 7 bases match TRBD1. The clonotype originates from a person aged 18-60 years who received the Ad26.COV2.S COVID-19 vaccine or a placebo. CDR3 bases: TGTGCCAGCAGCTTACAGGGGAACTATGGCTACACCTTC. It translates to CASSLQGNYGYTF.